These 12 T cell receptor beta chains were sequenced from one sample in a study of siplizumab effects on memory and regulatory T cells. TCRdb's table, derived via immunoSEQ multiplex PCR, lists solely in-frame clones and lacks some. This table holds roughly 56,000 clones, approximately 93% found once. The sequencing input was CD8+ T cells sorted from blood. Receptor source: a human donor in good health.

V and J are TRBV2 and TRBJ2-7; 9 bases match TRBD2. The ends lost 11 bases at V and 0 bases at J; junction bases unmatched: 8. The CDR3 extends over 14 amino acids. Germline V gene data show CDR1 as SNHLY and CDR2 as FYNNEI. The chain's CDR3 is CAGGKREVSYEQYF. CDR3 DNA: TGTGCCGGGGGGAAGCGGGAGGTCTCCTACGAGCAGTACTTC.

This chain links TRBV4-1 with TRBJ2-5, with 7 bases that match TRBD1. Germline values: CDR1 MGHRA, CDR2 YSYEKL. The J segment lost 4 bases and the V segment lost 1 base, leaving 6 bases of the junction unmatched. The CDR3 runs to 15 residues. The CDR3 sequence is CASSQGGTVGETQYF. For the CDR3, the DNA is TGCGCCAGCAGCCAAGGGGGGACAGTCGGAGAGACCCAGTACTTC.

The CDR3 here is CASSQEGVGNQPQHF. The DNA of the CDR3 is TGTGCCAGCAGCCAAGAGGGTGTGGGGAATCAGCCCCAGCATTTT. This rearrangement joins TRBV4-2 to TRBJ1-5; D is undetermined. The V end was cut by 0 bases, the J end by 4 bases, with 10 bases between. Looked up from germline, CDR1 is LGHNA and CDR2 is YNFKEQ. This CDR3 has 15 residues.

The genes are TRBV6-5 and TRBJ2-7, with 7 bases that match TRBD2. The CDR3 has 13 residues. Trimming removed 5 bases from V and 4 bases from J; junction bases left unmatched: 5. The germline V gene encodes CDR1 MNHEY and CDR2 SVGAGI. CDR3 region: CASSPGGGYEQYF. In DNA form, the CDR3 reads TGTGCCAGCAGTCCGGGGGGTGGATACGAGCAGTACTTC.

This clone was picked up one time. The rearrangement uses TRBV25-1 and TRBJ1-1; maybe TRBD1 (6 bases). Germline V gene lookup returns CDR1 MGHDK and CDR2 SYGVNS. The CDR3 runs to 15 residues. Trimming cost V 2 bases and J 4 bases, with 14 bases left between them. The CDR3 DNA reads TGTGCCAGCAGTGAAGTACAGGGAGTGGGCACTGAAGCTTTCTTT. Translating it yields CASSEVQGVGTEAFF.

The chain carries TRBV9 and TRBJ2-7; D remains ambiguous. The CDR3 consists of 13 residues. The germline V gene has CDR1 SGDLS and CDR2 YYNGEE. The germline V and J ends were trimmed by 4 bases and 0 bases, with 8 bases remaining between them. CDR3 DNA sequence: TGTGCCAGCAGCCCCGCCAACTCCTACGAGCAGTACTTC. Its protein is CASSPANSYEQYF.

The rearrangement links TRBV9 to TRBJ2-2, with D perhaps TRBD2 (5 bases). CDR1 SGDLS and CDR2 YYNGEE come from the germline V gene. Trimming left V 4 bases short and J 7 bases short, with 17 bases between. This CDR3 comprises 15 residues. CDR3 sequence (DNA): TGTGCCAGCAGCACCAAGGGTCGGGGTAGCGGGGAGCTGTTTTTT. Translating it yields CASSTKGRGSGELFF.

V usage is TRBV7-9 and J usage is TRBJ2-1, with TRBD1 matching 7 bases. The CDR3 contains 15 residues. The V segment lost 1 base and the J segment 8 bases; nucleotides outside the gene matches: 8. Germline V gene data show CDR1 as SEHNR and CDR2 as FQNEAQ (reference sequence). The CDR3 coding sequence is TGTGCCAGCAGCTTAGGGGGACAGTACACATATGAGCAGTTCTTC. Protein: CASSLGGQYTYEQFF.

V is TRBV7-2 and J is TRBJ2-1; 7 bases line up with TRBD2. This CDR3 contains 16 residues. V lost 3 bases, J lost 7 bases, and 12 bases stayed unmatched. Looked up from germline, CDR1 is SGHTA and CDR2 is FQGNSA. CDR3 sequence: CASSFPWGAGNNEQFF. CDR3 bases: TGTGCCAGCAGCTTTCCGTGGGGAGCGGGGAATAATGAGCAGTTCTTC.

V and J are TRBV28 and TRBJ2-3; no definite D call. V lost 3 bases to trimming and J lost 6 bases, with 13 bases between them. Germline CDR1 and CDR2: MDHEN and SYDVKM. The CDR3 contains 14 residues. The DNA of the CDR3 is TGTGCCAGCAGTTTGCCCCAAAAGGAGGATACGCAGTATTTT. Translating it yields CASSLPQKEDTQYF.

This clone was seen repeatedly, ten times or more. V and J are TRBV10-2 and TRBJ1-5, with D tentatively TRBD1 (5 bases). Germline CDR1 WSHSY, CDR2 SAAADI. The V and J ends lost 3 bases and 7 bases respectively, with 19 bases between them. This CDR3 is 16 amino acids long. The CDR3 sequence is CASSEQKAGTGQPQHF. In DNA form, the CDR3 reads TGCGCCAGCAGTGAACAAAAGGCAGGGACGGGGCAGCCCCAGCATTTT.

V is TRBV19 and J is TRBJ1-1; no clear D gene. V lost 0 bases, J lost 3 bases, and 8 bases lay in between. The length of the CDR3 is 14 residues. From germline, CDR1 is LNHDA and CDR2 SQIVND (reference sequence). CDR3 nucleotide sequence: TGTGCCAGTAGTATAGATCGGGCCTACACTGAAGCTTTCTTT. Residues: CASSIDRAYTEAFF. The whole variable domain, remainder taken from reference TRBV19 and TRBJ1-1, is DGGITQSPKYLFRKEGQNVTLSCEQNLNHDAMYWYRQDPGQGLRLIYYSQIVNDFQKGDIAEGYSVSREKKESFPLTVTSAQKNPTAFYLCASSIDRAYTEAFFGQGTRLTVV.